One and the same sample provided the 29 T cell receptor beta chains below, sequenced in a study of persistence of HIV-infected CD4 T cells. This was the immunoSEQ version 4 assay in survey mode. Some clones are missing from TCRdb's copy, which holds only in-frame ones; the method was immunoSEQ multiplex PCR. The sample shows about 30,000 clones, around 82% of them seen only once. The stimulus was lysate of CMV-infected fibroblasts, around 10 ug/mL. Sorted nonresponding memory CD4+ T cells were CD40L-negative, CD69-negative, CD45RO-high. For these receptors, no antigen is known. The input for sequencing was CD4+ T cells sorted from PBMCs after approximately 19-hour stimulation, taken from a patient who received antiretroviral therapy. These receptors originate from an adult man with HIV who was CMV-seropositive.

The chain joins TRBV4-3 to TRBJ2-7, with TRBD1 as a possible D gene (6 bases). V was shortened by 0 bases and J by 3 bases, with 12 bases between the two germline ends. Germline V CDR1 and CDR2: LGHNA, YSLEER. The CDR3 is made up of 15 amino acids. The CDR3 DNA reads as TGCGCCAGCAGCCAAGATCACAGGGCACGCTACGAGCAGTACTTC. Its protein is CASSQDHRARYEQYF.

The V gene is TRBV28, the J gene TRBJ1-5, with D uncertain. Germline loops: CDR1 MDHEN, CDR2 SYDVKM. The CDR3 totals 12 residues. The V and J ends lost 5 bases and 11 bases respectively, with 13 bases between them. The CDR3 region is CASSGPRSAQHF. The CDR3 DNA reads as TGTGCCAGCAGTGGGCCCCGATCGGCCCAGCATTTT.

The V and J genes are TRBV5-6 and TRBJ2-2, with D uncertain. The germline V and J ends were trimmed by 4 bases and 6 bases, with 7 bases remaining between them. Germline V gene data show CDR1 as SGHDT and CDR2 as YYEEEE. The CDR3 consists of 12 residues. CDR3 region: CASSKTAGELFF. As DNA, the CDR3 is TGTGCCAGCAGCAAAACGGCCGGGGAGCTGTTTTTT. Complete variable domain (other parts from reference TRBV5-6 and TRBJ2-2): DAGVTQSPTHLIKTRGQQVTLRCSPKSGHDTVSWYQQALGQGPQFIFQYYEEEERQRGNFPDRFSGHQFPNYSSELNVNALLLGDSALYLCASSKTAGELFFGEGSRLTVL.

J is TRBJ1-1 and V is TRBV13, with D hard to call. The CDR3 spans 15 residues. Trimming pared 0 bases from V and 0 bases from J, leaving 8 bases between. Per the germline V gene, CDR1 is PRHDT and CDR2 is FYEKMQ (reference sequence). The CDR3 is CASSLGDGLNTEAFF. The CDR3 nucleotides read TGTGCCAGCAGCTTAGGGGACGGGCTGAACACTGAAGCTTTCTTT.

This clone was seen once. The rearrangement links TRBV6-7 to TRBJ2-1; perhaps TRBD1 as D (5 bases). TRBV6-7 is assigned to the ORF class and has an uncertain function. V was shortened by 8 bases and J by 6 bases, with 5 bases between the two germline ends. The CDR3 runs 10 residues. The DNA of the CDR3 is TGTGCCAGCCAGGGCAATGAGCAGTTCTTC. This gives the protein CASQGNEQFF.

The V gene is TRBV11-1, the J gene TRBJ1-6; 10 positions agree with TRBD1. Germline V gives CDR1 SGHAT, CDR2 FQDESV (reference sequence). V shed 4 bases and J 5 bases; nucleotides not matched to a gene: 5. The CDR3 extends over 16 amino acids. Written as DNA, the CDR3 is TGTGCCAGCAGCTCCGGGACAGGGGATAATAATTCACCCCTCCACTTT. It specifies CASSSGTGDNNSPLHF.

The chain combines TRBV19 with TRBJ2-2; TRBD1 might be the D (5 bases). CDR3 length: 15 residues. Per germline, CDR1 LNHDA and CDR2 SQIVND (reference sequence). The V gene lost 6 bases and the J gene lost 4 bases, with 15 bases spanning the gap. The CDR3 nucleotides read TGTGCCAGTAGGGGTAGTGCAGGGTCCACCGGGGAGCTGTTTTTT. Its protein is CASRGSAGSTGELFF.

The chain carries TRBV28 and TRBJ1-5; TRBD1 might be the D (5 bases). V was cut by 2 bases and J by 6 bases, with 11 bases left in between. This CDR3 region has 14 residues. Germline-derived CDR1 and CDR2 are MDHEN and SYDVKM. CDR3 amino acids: CASSLDSGSQPQHF. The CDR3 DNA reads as TGTGCCAGCAGTTTAGACAGTGGGAGTCAGCCCCAGCATTTT. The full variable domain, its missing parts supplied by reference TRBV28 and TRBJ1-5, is DVKVTQSSRYLVKRTGEKVFLECVQDMDHENMFWYRQDPGLGLRLIYFSYDVKMKEKGDIPEGYSVSREKKERFSLILESASTNQTSMYLCASSLDSGSQPQHFGDGTRLSIL.

CDR3 in DNA: TGTGCCAGCAGCTTAACTGGGGATTATAATTCACCCCTCCACTTT. Amino acids: CASSLTGDYNSPLHF. The chain couples TRBV5-5 to TRBJ1-6; no firm D call. Germline CDR1 and CDR2: SGHKS and YYEKEE (reference sequence). The V end lost 2 bases, the J end lost 4 bases, and 10 bases lay between the germline ends. The CDR3 loop spans 15 amino acids.

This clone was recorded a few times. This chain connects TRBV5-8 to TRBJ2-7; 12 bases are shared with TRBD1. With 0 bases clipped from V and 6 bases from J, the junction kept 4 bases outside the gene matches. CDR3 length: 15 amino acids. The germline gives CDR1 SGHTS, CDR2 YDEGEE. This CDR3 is CASSLAGTGGSEQYF. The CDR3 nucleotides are TGTGCCAGCAGCTTGGCTGGGACAGGGGGCTCCGAGCAGTACTTC.

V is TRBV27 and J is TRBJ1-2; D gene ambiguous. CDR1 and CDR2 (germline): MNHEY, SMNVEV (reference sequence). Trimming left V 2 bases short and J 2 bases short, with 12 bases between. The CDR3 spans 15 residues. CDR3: CASSLRSGPNYGYTF. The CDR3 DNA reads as TGTGCCAGCAGTTTACGATCAGGACCCAACTATGGCTACACCTTC.

In DNA, the CDR3 is TGTGCCAGCAGTGTACAGGGGATGCGGACCCAGTACTTC. Amino acid sequence: CASSVQGMRTQYF. V is TRBV27 and J is TRBJ2-5; 7 bases are a match to TRBD1. The germline V gene encodes CDR1 MNHEY and CDR2 SMNVEV (reference sequence). J lost 7 bases, V lost 5 bases, and 7 bases had no gene match. CDR3 length equals 13 residues.

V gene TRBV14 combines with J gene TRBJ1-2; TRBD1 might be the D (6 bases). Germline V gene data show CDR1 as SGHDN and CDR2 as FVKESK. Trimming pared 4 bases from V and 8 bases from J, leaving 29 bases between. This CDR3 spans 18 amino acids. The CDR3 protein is CASSPVAGTSLSLRGYTF. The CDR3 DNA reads TGTGCCAGCAGCCCGGTGGCCGGGACAAGTCTCTCCCTTAGGGGCTACACCTTC.

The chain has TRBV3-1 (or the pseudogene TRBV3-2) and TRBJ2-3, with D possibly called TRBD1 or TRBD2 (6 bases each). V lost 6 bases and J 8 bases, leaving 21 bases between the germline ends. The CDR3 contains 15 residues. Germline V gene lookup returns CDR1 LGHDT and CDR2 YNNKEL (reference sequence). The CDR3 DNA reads TGTGCCAGCAGGGTCGGGGGCCCGGAGTACGGTACGCAGTATTTT. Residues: CASRVGGPEYGTQYF.

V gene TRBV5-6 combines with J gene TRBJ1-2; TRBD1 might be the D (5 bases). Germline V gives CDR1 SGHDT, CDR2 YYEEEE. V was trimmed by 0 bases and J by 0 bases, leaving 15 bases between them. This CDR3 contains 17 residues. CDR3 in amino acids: CASSLGPSLTANYGYTF. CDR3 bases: TGTGCCAGCAGCTTGGGGCCTTCTTTGACAGCTAACTATGGCTACACCTTC.

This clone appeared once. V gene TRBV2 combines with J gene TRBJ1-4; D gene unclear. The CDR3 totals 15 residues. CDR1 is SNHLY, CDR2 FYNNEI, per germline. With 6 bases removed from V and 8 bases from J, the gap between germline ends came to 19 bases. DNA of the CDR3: TGTGCCAGCAGCGGGCTCACTTCCTTGCGGGAAAAACTGTTTTTT. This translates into CASSGLTSLREKLFF. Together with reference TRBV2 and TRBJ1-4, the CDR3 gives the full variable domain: EPEVTQTPSHQVTQMGQEVILRCVPISNHLYFYWYRQILGQKVEFLVSFYNNEISEKSEIFDDQFSVERPDGSNFTLKIRSTKLEDSAMYFCASSGLTSLREKLFFGSGTQLSVL.

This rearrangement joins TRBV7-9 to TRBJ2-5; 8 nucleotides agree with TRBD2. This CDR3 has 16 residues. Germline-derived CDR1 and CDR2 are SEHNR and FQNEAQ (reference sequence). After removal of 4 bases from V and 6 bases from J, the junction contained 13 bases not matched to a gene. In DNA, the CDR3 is TGTGCCAGCAGCTCCACTGAGAGCGGGGGTTCGAAGACCCAGTACTTC. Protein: CASSSTESGGSKTQYF.

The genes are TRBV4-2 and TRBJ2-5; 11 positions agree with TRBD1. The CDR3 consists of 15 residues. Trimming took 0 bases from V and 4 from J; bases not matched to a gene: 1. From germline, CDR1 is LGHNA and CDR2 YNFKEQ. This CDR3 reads CASSQEGQGGETQYF. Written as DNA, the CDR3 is TGTGCCAGCAGCCAAGAGGGACAGGGGGGAGAGACCCAGTACTTC.

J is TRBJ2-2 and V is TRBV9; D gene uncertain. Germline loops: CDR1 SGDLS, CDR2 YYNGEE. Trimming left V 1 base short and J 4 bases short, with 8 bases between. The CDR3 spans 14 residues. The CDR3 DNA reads TGTGCCAGCAGCGTACTCGTGGCCACCGGGGAGCTGTTTTTT. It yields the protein CASSVLVATGELFF.

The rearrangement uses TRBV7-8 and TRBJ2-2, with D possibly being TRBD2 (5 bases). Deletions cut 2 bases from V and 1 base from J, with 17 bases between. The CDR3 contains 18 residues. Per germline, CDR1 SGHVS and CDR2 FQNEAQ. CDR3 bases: TGTGCCAGCAGCTTACGGCCCTCGGGGAAGAGGAACACCGGGGAGCTGTTTTTT. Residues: CASSLRPSGKRNTGELFF. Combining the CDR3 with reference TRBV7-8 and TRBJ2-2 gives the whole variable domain GAGVSQSPRYKVAKRGQDVALRCDPISGHVSLFWYQQALGQGPEFLTYFQNEAQLDKSGLPSDRFFAERPEGSVSTLKIQRTQQEDSAVYLCASSLRPSGKRNTGELFFGEGSRLTVL.

CDR3 residues: CATSSGDRVKGQPQHF. For the CDR3, the DNA is TGTGCCACCAGCAGTGGTGACAGGGTAAAAGGTCAGCCCCAGCATTTT. The V and J genes are TRBV15 and TRBJ1-5; 7 nucleotides line up with TRBD1. Losses at the gene ends were 3 bases for V and 6 bases for J; bases not matched to a gene: 11. Germline loops: CDR1 LNHNV, CDR2 YYDKDF (reference sequence). There are 16 residues in the CDR3.

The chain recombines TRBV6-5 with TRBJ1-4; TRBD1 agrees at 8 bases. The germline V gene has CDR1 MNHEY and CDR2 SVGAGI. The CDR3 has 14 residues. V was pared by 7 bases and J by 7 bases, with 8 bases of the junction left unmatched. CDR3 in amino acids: CASKGGQGREKLFF. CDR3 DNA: TGTGCCAGCAAAGGTGGACAGGGACGTGAAAAACTGTTTTTT.

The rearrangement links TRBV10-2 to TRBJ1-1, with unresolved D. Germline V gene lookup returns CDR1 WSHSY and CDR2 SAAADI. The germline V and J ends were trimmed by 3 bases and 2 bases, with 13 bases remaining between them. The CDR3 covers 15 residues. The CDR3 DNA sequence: TGCGCCAGCAGTGACCGTTTTCCAGTTAACACTGAAGCTTTCTTT. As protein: CASSDRFPVNTEAFF.

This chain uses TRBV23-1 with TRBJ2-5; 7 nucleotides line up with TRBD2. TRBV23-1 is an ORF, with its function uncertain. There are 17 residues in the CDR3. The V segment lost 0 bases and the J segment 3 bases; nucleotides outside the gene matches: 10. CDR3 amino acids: CASSQSKVRAGEETQYF. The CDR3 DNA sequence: TGCGCCAGCAGTCAATCGAAAGTTCGCGCGGGGGAAGAGACCCAGTACTTC.

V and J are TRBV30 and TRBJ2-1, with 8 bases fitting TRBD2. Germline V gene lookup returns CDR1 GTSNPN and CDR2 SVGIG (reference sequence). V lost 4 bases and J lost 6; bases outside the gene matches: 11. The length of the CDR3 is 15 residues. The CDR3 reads CAWKYSGLVFNEQFF. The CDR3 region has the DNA TGTGCCTGGAAGTACTCGGGACTAGTGTTCAATGAGCAGTTCTTC.

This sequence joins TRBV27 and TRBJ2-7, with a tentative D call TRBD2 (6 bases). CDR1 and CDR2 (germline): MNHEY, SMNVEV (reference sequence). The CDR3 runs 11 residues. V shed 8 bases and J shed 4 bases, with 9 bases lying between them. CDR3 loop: CASGRGYEQYF. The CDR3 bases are TGTGCCAGCGGCCGGGGGTACGAGCAGTACTTC.

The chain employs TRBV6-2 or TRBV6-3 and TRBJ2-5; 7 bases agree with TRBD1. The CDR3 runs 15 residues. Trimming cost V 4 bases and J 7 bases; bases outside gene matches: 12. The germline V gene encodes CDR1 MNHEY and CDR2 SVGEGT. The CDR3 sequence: CASSFQQGPSMTQYF. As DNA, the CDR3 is TGTGCCAGCAGTTTTCAACAGGGGCCCTCGATGACCCAGTACTTC.

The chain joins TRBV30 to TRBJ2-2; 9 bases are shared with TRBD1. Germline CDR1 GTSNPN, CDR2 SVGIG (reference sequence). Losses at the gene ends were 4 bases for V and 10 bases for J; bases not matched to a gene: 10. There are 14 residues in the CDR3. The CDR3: CAWTDRGVSEELFF. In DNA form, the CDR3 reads TGTGCCTGGACCGACAGGGGGGTCTCGGAGGAGCTGTTTTTT.

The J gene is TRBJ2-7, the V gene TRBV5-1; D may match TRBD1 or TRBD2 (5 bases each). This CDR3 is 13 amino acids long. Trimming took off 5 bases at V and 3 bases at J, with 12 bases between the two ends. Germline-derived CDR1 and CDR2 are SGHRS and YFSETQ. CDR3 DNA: TGCGCCAGCAGGCGGGCAGGGATCTACGAGCAGTACTTC. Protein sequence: CASRRAGIYEQYF.